The clone carrying this T cell receptor beta chain was detected many times. Its antigen is unknown. TCRdb called the PCR reads again in MiXCR, with one record for every CDR3 protein. The table includes about 640,000 distinct CDR3 sequences, 15% to 20% detected once. The sample comes from a study of molecular identifiers for immune sequencing clone quantification. Overall study context: In replicates, the authors split RNA from 20,000 or 100,000 naive CD8 cells five ways and sequenced four. Study-wide points: Clones above 20 RNA copies held over 99% of effector molecules, under 1% in naive cells.

Per germline, CDR1 SGHDT and CDR2 YYEEEE. Losses at the gene ends were 1 base for V and 6 bases for J; bases not matched to a gene: 5. There are 14 residues in the CDR3. The source is a human donor in good health. Some libraries in this study had Jurkat cell RNA spiked in. The specimen sequenced was naive CD8+ T cells from blood, with Jurkat cell RNA spiked in. Subset in this sample: FACS-sorted CD8+CD4-CCR7+CD45RA+ naive T cells. The J gene is TRBJ2-7, the V gene TRBV5-6; 9 bases align to TRBD2. The CDR3 sequence: CASSLSSGILEQYF. Here the CDR3 DNA reads TGTGCCAGCAGCTTGTCTAGCGGGATCCTCGAGCAGTACTTC.